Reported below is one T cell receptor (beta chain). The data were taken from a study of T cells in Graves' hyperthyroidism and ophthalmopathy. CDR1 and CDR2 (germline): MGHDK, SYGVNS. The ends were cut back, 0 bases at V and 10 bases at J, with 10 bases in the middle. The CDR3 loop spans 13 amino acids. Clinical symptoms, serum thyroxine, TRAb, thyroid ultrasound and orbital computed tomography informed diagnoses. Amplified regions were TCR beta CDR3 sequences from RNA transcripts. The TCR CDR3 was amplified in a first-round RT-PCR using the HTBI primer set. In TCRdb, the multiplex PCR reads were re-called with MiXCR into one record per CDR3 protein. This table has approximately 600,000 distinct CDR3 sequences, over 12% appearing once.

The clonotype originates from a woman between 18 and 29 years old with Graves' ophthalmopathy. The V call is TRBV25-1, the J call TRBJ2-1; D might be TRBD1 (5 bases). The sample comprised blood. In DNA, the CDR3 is TGTGCCAGCAGTGAATATTGGACACACGAGCAGTTCTTC. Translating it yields CASSEYWTHEQFF.